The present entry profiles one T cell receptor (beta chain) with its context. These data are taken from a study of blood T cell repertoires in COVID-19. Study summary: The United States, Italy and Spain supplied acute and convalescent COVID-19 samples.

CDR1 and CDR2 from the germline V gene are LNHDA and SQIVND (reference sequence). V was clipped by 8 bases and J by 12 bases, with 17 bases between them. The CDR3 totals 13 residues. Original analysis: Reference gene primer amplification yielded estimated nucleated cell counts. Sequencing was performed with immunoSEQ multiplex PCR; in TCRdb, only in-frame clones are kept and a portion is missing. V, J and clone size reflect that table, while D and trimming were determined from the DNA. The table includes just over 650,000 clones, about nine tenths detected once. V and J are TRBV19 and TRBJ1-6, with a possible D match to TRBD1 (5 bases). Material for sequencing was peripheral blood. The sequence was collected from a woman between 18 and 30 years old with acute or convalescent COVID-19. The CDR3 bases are TGTGCCAGTGCCCAGGGTGGTGTGTTACCCCTCCACTTT. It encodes CASAQGGVLPLHF. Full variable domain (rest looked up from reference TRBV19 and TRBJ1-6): DGGITQSPKYLFRKEGQNVTLSCEQNLNHDAMYWYRQDPGQGLRLIYYSQIVNDFQKGDIAEGYSVSREKKESFPLTVTSAQKNPTAFYLCASAQGGVLPLHFGNGTRLTVT.